The 2 T cell receptor beta chains below come from one sample, sequenced in a study of T cell responses to AZD1222 COVID-19 vaccine. Here immunoSEQ multiplex PCR was the method, and the copy in TCRdb shows in-frame clones only, minus some. The repertoire includes 150,000 to 200,000 clones, 85% to 90% of them detected once, and 6.5% to 7% sits in the top ten. The sequenced sample was peripheral blood, obtained on day 0 of AZD1222 vaccination. Receptor source: an adult in good health.

V usage is TRBV5-1 and J usage is TRBJ2-1; 8 nucleotides match TRBD2. Germline CDR1 reads SGHRS; CDR2 reads YFSETQ. The CDR3 length is 16 residues. After removal of 3 bases from V and 4 bases from J, the junction contained 9 bases not matched to a gene. The CDR3 here is CASSYTGGRKYNEQFF. The CDR3 DNA follows: TGCGCCAGCAGCTACACGGGGGGGAGGAAGTACAATGAGCAGTTCTTC.

The chain employs TRBV5-3 and TRBJ2-6, with D hard to call. TRBV5-3 is an open reading frame, and its role is uncertain. CDR3 length: 12 amino acids. V lost 6 bases and J 4 bases, leaving 5 bases between the germline ends. This CDR3 is CARIQGANVLTF. CDR3 nucleotides: TGTGCCAGAATTCAAGGGGCCAACGTCCTGACTTTC.